Listed below are T cell receptor beta chains from one sample, sequenced in a study of Graves' ophthalmopathy and Graves' hyperthyroidism. TCRdb recomputed calls from the multiplex PCR reads with MiXCR, one row per CDR3 protein. The profile covers more than 1,000,000 distinct CDR3 sequences, with about 38% appearing a single time and around 10% taken by the ten largest. The sample comprised peripheral blood or thyroid tissue (not recorded which). The origin of the receptors is an adult man with Graves' hyperthyroidism. The CDR3 runs from the conserved cysteine through the conserved F or W. Fields, in order: clone size, V gene, J gene, D gene, CDR3 DNA, CDR3 protein. D genes are given only for firm matches. Size tells how often a clone was seen (once, few, many) or the class of an expanded clone, and some rows leave it out.

NA	TRBV12-3/TRBV12-4	TRBJ2-7	TRBD1	TGTGCCAGCAGTTCAAACAGGGGGCTTCTCGAGCAGTACTTC	CASSSNRGLLEQYF
many	TRBV4-1	TRBJ2-7	NA	TGCGCCAGCAGCCAAAACGACCCTAACGACGGGCAGTACTTC	CASSQNDPNDGQYF
many	TRBV7-9	TRBJ1-2	NA	TGTGCCAGCAGCTCCCCCTATCCCGCCTTCTATGGCTACACCTTC	CASSSPYPAFYGYTF
few	TRBV28	TRBJ1-6	NA	TGTGCCAGCAGTTTAGACGGACAACCCCTCCACTTT	CASSLDGQPLHF
NA	TRBV20-1	TRBJ1-4	TRBD1	TGCAGTTTCTATAGACAGGGAAATGAAAAACTGTTTTTT	CSFYRQGNEKLFF
many	TRBV7-6	TRBJ2-7	NA	TGTGCCAGCAGCGCCCAGGGTTCCTACGAGCAGTACTTC	CASSAQGSYEQYF
few	TRBV4-3	TRBJ2-7	TRBD2	TGCGCCAGCAGCCAAGATAGGACTAGCCGTACCTACGAGCAGTACTTC	CASSQDRTSRTYEQYF
NA	TRBV12-3/TRBV12-4	TRBJ1-5	TRBD1	TGTGCCACCTCCGGGACAGAAGATCAGCCCCAGCATTTT	CATSGTEDQPQHF
NA	TRBV4-1	TRBJ1-4	NA	TGCGCCAGCAGCCAAGGTGCAGGGACTACTAATGAAAAACTGTTTTTT	CASSQGAGTTNEKLFF
many	TRBV2	TRBJ1-5	NA	TGTGCCAGCAGTGAAGAGGGACATCAGCCCCAGCATTTT	CASSEEGHQPQHF
NA	TRBV15	TRBJ1-1	NA	TGTGCCACCAGCATCCCGGGACAAGCTTTCTTT	CATSIPGQAFF
many	TRBV4-2	TRBJ2-2	NA	TGTGCCAGCAGAAACCGGGGAACGGAAGGGGAGCTGTTTTTT	CASRNRGTEGELFF
many	TRBV12-3/TRBV12-4	TRBJ2-5	NA	TGTGCCAGCAGCAACCTCGGGACATATGAGACCCAGTACTTC	CASSNLGTYETQYF
NA	TRBV13	TRBJ2-2	TRBD1	TGTGCCAGCAGCATCCAGGGGGCGCGCACCGGGGAGCTGTTTTTT	CASSIQGARTGELFF
NA	TRBV12-3/TRBV12-4	TRBJ2-6	NA	TGTGCCAGCAGTTCATCGGACATGATCCTGACTTTC	CASSSSDMILTF
NA	TRBV2	TRBJ1-2	TRBD1	TGTGCCAGCAGAGGGGACAGGGGGAAGAACTATGGCTACACCTTC	CASRGDRGKNYGYTF